This TCR beta chain was retrieved from a study of shared clonotypes between healthy human individuals (dated by TCRdb to the early 2020s). The study in broad terms: The cohort comprised two women and a few men aged 18 to 49 years. Per donor, three plates each were used for CD4 naive and CD4 memory, two for CD8 naive, and one for CD8 memory. To estimate repertoire size and how much clonotypes are shared between individuals, the study performed deep sequencing of blood TCR repertoires from a handful of healthy adults. To increase sequencing depth and limit assay-specific biases, TCR repertoire library preparation and sequencing were carried out by different laboratories using diverse techniques. Per donor, leukapheresis produced somewhere between about 0.94 and 8.9 billion PBMCs.

Reading the germline V gene (reference sequence) gives CDR1 LNHDA and CDR2 SQIVND. Trimming at the junction amounts to 9 bases on V and 5 bases on J, and the germline ends lie 14 bases apart. Including the terminal cysteine and phenylalanine, the CDR3 comprises 13 residues. Only the CDR3 DNA is retained, 39 bases long and in frame from the first base. What the research found in general, with its limitations: Naive subsets generally had larger estimated clonotype richness than memory subsets. Pairwise subsampling indicated that sequencing depth was expected to affect the degree of clonotype sharing among donors. Higher generation probabilities were observed for clonotypes shared by all four sorted-subset donors than for non-shared clonotypes. Rarefaction of sorted-subset datasets indicated incomplete sequencing despite the large sequencing depth. Because the study included only a small number of donors, the genetic and exposure-history diversity represented was limited. Only blood was sampled, and tissue TCR repertoires likely differ from those in blood. Sharing across a handful of donors was observed for roughly 5% of naive CD4, around 3.5% of naive CD8, 2.3% of memory CD4, and about 0.4% of memory CD8 clonotypes.

In regard to this clone: It has no known antigen specificity. Per-base qualities were not stored, and no clone one base away is much larger.

The donors were healthy, HIV-negative adults who had no recently reported acute infections or vaccinations. All donors were Caucasian adults living in Nashville, Tennessee, USA. CD4+ T cells were enriched by magnetic negative selection; naive cells were then positively selected on CD45RA, and the negative fraction formed the memory subset. Blood was collected by leukapheresis, and PBMCs were isolated by Ficoll-Histopaque density gradient centrifugation and then cryopreserved in liquid nitrogen vapor phase. Analytical flow cytometry was used to check the purity and quantity of every magnetically sorted T cell population. Genomic DNA was isolated from each sorted fraction and quantified by UV absorbance on a Nanodrop 2000c. Using the deep immunoSEQ assay, TCR CDR3 regions were amplified from genomic DNA by multiplex PCR. Extracted genomic DNA from each cell subset was spread evenly across all wells of several immunoSEQ 96-well plates, with each plate serving as a replicate. For sorted subsets, around 200 ng genomic DNA, equal to 30,000 to 35,000 T cell genomes, was loaded into each replicate PCR. Purified libraries were quantified with a Qubit 3.0 fluorometer, sized on a Bioanalyzer 2100, and re-quantified with the KAPA Library Quantification kit. A separate single-read 150-cycle Illumina NextSeq 550 flow cell was used to sequence each immunoSEQ 96-well plate. The source study handled its data this way. The immunoSEQ output contained only junctional sequences without quality scores, so filtering could not match that applied to full-length reads. To assign V/J genes and CDR3, sequences were annotated against IMGT germline references using PyIR, a Python wrapper for IgBLAST v1.9. Reads were filtered out if the reads had weak V/J assignments (E-value above 1e-6), no CDR3, stop codons, out-of-frame junctions, or ambiguous translated residues. V3J clonotypes were defined as sequences sharing an identical inferred V gene, J gene, and CDR3 amino acid sequence. To compute the percentage overlap between repertoires, the number of shared unique clonotypes was divided by the size of the smaller repertoire. Richness of each repertoire was evaluated using RTK rarefaction, the Chao1 estimator, and Recon v2.1 estimates of unobserved clonotypes. Generation probabilities for all TCRbeta clonotypes obtained by the gDNA method from a handful of donors were computed using OLGA. TCRdb retrieved this table from immuneACCESS and kept in-frame rearrangements only. Not all clones are present; in checked studies, unresolved V genes account for under half, and no reason is known for the remainder. The V and J calls and clone size are taken from that table; D and trimming were inferred from the DNA. For this sample the table gives roughly 1,100,000 clones, of which around 76% were detected only once. Roughly 1.4% of the sample lies in the top ten.

This TCR was sampled from a man aged 18-30 years in good health. The rearranged segments are TRBV19 and TRBJ2-1; the D region possibly corresponds to TRBD2 (6 bases align). Material: memory CD4+ T cells sorted from blood. Taken with the paper, the label for cell subset or site translates to: CD45RA-negative fraction. The nucleotide sequence reads as follows: TGTGCCAGCCTCTCGGGAGCCAACAATGAGCAGTTCTTC. The resulting protein is CASLSGANNEQFF.